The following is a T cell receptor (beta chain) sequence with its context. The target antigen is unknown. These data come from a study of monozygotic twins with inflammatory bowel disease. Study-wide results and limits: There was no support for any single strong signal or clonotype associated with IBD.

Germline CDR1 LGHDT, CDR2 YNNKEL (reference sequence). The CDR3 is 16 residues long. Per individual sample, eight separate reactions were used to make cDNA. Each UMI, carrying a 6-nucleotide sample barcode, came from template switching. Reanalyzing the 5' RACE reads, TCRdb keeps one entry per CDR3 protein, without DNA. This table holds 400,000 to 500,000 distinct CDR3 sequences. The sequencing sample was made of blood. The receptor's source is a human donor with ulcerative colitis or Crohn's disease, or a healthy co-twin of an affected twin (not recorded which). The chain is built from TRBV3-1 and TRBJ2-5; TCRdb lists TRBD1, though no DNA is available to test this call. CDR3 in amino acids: CASSTVPDRAGETQYF.